This is a list of T cell receptor beta chains from one sample in a study of beta chain features in type 1 diabetes. The repertoire was sequenced with immunoSEQ multiplex PCR; TCRdb's copy has only in-frame clones and lacks some. The table includes 300,000 to 350,000 clones, under 8.5% detected once. Material: central memory CD4+ T cells from blood. These receptors originate from a woman between 18 and 29 years old in good health. The CDR3 runs from the conserved cysteine through the conserved F or W. A D gene is named only where the DNA matches it firmly. Expanded clones get a size class; other rows say once, few or many, or leave the size out.

abundance,d_gene,j_gene,v_gene,CDR3aa,CDR3nt
few,NA,TRBJ2-4,TRBV28,CASSPGSLAKNIQYF,TGTGCCAGCAGTCCAGGGTCCCTAGCCAAAAACATTCAGTACTTC
few,NA,TRBJ2-7,TRBV28,CASSVFNPGSYEQYF,TGTGCCAGCAGTGTCTTTAACCCCGGGTCCTACGAGCAGTACTTC
many,TRBD2,TRBJ2-3,TRBV7-9,CASSRNPGLAGGLLTQYF,TGTGCCAGCAGCCGGAACCCCGGACTAGCGGGAGGTCTTCTTACGCAGTATTTT
few,NA,TRBJ2-2,TRBV5-1,CASSLVGSTGELFF,TGCGCCAGCAGCTTGGTGGGATCGACCGGGGAGCTGTTTTTT
NA,NA,TRBJ2-3,TRBV4-2,CASSQDLRADTQYF,TGTGCCAGCAGCCAAGATCTGAGGGCAGATACGCAGTATTTT
NA,TRBD1,TRBJ2-7,TRBV7-2,CASSSGTGSREEQYF,TGTGCCAGCAGCTCGGGGACAGGGTCTCGGGAGGAGCAGTACTTC
few,TRBD2,TRBJ2-3,TRBV7-3,CASSPGLAGYGDTQYF,TGTGCCAGCAGCCCGGGGTTAGCGGGATACGGAGATACGCAGTATTTT
few,TRBD1,TRBJ2-7,TRBV5-6,CASSWTGIIYEQYF,TGTGCCAGCAGCTGGACAGGAATCATTTACGAGCAGTACTTC
few,TRBD2,TRBJ2-5,TRBV7-3,CASSSGIRETQYF,TGTGCCAGTTCTAGCGGGATTCGAGAGACCCAGTACTTC
few,NA,TRBJ2-1,TRBV7-2,CASSLAFGPTGRHEQFF,TGTGCCAGCAGCTTAGCGTTCGGACCGACCGGTCGTCATGAGCAGTTCTTC
NA,NA,TRBJ2-3,TRBV11-2,CASSPLSGRGRDTQYF,TGTGCCAGCAGCCCACTTTCCGGGAGAGGGCGAGATACGCAGTATTTT
NA,NA,TRBJ2-5,TRBV29-1,CSAHGGGETQYF,TGCAGCGCACATGGGGGAGGAGAGACCCAGTACTTC
NA,NA,TRBJ1-2,TRBV2,CASSRRDYGYTF,TGTGCCAGCAGTAGGAGGGACTATGGCTACACCTTC
NA,TRBD2,TRBJ2-4,TRBV9,CASSVGVVAGEKENIQYF,TGTGCCAGCAGCGTAGGCGTGGTAGCGGGAGAGAAGGAAAACATTCAGTACTTC
NA,NA,TRBJ2-7,TRBV5-6,CASSLMSGKYQISYEQYF,TGTGCCAGCAGCTTAATGTCCGGGAAGTACCAAATCTCCTACGAGCAGTACTTC
NA,NA,TRBJ2-5,TRBV18,CASSPKTAQETQYF,TGTGCCAGCTCACCAAAAACGGCTCAAGAGACCCAGTACTTC